This T cell receptor (beta chain) was sequenced in a study of T-cell reconstitution after alpha-beta-depleted transplantation in children. V was trimmed by 6 bases and J by 1 base, leaving 7 bases between them. Germline values: CDR1 MNHNS, CDR2 SASEGT. The CDR3 runs to 13 residues. The authors prepared the TCRbeta library with unique molecular identifiers. TCRdb fed the PCR reads into MiXCR, producing one record per CDR3 protein. The sample has about 830,000 distinct CDR3 sequences; about 15% are singletons. This clonotype was found a few times. The specimen was PBMCs, mostly from graft donor cells, collected 360 days after TCRalphabeta/CD19-depleted stem cell transplant. The sequence was obtained from a male patient under 18 who had a stem cell transplant for acute lymphoblastic leukemia, so the T cells may come from the graft donor. V is TRBV6-1 and J is TRBJ2-1; D unclear. Here the CDR3 reads CASRPRSYNEQFF. CDR3 coding DNA: TGTGCCAGCAGACCGCGGTCCTACAATGAGCAGTTCTTC.